This entry is about one T cell receptor beta chain. Antigen unknown. Quantitative 5'-RACE with molecular barcodes produced the TCR beta libraries. MiXCR, applied by TCRdb to the 5' RACE reads, yields one record per CDR3 protein. The data contain 200,000 to 300,000 distinct CDR3 sequences, less than 10% of them singletons. V was shortened by 3 bases and J by 7 bases, with 6 bases between the two germline ends. The CDR3 totals 12 residues. Germline-derived CDR1 and CDR2 are SGHTA and FQGTGA. The data derive from a study of CD8 T cells in ankylosing spondylitis. Study-wide points: Disease-linked clones reportedly concentrated significantly in matched ankylosing spondylitis synovial fluid. Apparently characteristic of ankylosing spondylitis blood was a TCR beta motif (under ten highly homologous variants).

This rearrangement joins TRBV7-3 to TRBJ2-2; D is undetermined. Specimen: blood, either unsorted or a sorted T cell fraction (not recorded which). The receptor was isolated from a male donor with ankylosing spondylitis or in good health (not recorded which). CDR3 DNA sequence: TGTGCCAGCAGCTTCCTAGGCGGGGAGCTGTTTTTT. Protein sequence: CASSFLGGELFF.